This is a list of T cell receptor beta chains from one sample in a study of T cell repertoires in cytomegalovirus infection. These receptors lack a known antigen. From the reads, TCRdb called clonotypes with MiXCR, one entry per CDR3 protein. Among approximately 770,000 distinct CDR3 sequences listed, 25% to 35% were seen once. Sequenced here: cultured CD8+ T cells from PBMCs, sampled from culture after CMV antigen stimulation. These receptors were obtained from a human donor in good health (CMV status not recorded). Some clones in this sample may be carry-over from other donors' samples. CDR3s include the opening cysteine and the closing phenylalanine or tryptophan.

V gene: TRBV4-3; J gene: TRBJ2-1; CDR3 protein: CASSQQTGGWDNEQFF
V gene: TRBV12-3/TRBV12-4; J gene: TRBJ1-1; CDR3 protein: CASSFRPGSVNTEAFF
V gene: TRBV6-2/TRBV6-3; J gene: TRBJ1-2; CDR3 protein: CAISRGLGYTF
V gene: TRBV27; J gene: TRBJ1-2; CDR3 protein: CASKGTGPNYGYTF
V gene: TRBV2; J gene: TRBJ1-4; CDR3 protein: CASRTGEVTNEKLFF
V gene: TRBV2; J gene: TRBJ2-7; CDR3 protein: CARGTSGGGDEQYF
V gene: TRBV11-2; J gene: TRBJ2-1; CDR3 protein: CASTGTGSSEQFF
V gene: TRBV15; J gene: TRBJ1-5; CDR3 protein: CATSSEGIQPQHF
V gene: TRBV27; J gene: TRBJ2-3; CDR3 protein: CASSSPGTPKPLTQYF
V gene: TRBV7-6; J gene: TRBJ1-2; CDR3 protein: CASSSRQVFLYGYTF
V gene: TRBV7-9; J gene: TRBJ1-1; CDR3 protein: CASSPARTGDNEAFF
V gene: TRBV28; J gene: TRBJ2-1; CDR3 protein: CASSSYTGMRSNEQFF
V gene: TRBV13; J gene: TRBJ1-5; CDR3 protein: CASSLGRGRNQPQHF
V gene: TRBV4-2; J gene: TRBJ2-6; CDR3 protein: CASSLHWASGANVLTF
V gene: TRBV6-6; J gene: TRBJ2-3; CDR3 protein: CASTGQLSLPTDTQYF
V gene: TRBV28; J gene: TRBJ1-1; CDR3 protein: CASSLWAELNTEAFF
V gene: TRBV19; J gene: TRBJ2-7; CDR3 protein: CASSLAGQGLSYEQYF
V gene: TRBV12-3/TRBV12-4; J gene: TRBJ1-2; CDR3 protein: CASTWGTDNYGYTF
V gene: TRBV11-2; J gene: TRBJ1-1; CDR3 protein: CASSLGTAVGSFF
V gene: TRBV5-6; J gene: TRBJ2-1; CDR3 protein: CASSYSPSGYNEQFF
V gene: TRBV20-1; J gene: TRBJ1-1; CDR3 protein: CSARSEVNTEAFF
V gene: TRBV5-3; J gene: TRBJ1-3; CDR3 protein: CASSADRIANTIYF
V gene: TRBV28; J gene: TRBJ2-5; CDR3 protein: CASSRTLQFQETQYF
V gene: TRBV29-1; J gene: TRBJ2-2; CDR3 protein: CSVEDQGSGTGELFF
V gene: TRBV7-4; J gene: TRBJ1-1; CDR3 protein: CASSSRGQGDVNTEAFF
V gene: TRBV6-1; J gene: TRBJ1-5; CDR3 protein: CASSKQGSTSNQPQHF
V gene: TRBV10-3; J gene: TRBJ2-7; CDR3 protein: CAIRGQGIGSQYF
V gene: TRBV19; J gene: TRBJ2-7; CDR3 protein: CASSIGGADYRMEQYF
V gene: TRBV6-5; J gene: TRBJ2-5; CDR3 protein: CASSYSASGGQETQYF
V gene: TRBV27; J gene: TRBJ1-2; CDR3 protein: CASSLSRGTGYNYGYTF
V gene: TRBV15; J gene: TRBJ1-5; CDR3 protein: CATRGDSNQPQHF
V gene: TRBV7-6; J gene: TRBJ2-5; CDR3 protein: CASSLRLSVIQETQYF
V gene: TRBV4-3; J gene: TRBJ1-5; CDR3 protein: CASSQRAGAGQPQHF
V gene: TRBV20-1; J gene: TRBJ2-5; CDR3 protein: CSATSAHETQYF
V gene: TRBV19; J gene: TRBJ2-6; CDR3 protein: CASSIETSFLSGANVLTF
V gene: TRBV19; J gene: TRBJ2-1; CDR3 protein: CASSMSTSGGNEQFF
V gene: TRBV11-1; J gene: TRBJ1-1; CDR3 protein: CASSFSRQGNTEAFF
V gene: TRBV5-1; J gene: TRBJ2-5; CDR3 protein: CASRDRVQETQYF
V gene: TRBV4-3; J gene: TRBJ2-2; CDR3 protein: CASSQEVGWDPNTGELFF
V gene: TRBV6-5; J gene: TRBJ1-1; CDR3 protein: CASNLTPGGSEAFF
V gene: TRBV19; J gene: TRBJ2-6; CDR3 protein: CASSIVDSGANVLTF
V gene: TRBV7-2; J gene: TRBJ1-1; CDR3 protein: CASREQGSDFTEAFF